This T cell receptor beta chain was obtained from a study of cytomegalovirus exposure and HLA in healthy donors. About this clone itself: The antigen is unknown.

Whole-study results and caveats: A classifier reportedly called cytomegalovirus status with high sensitivity and specificity.

Deletions cut 0 bases from V and 8 bases from J, with 14 bases between. The germline V gene encodes CDR1 SQVTM and CDR2 ANQGSEA. The CDR3 spans 14 residues. Using immunoSEQ multiplex PCR, the repertoire was profiled, and TCRdb retains in-frame clones only, with some absent. The data hold about 360,000 clones, with roughly 85% observed a single time. V and J are TRBV29-1 and TRBJ2-1, with D perhaps matching TRBD2 (5 bases). The TCR originated in a woman between 18 and 30 years old in good health and CMV-seronegative. The sequenced sample was PBMCs. The CDR3 DNA sequence: TGCAGCGTTGAAGAGAGAGGGCTTGGGGATGAGCAGTTCTTC. The encoded protein is CSVEERGLGDEQFF.